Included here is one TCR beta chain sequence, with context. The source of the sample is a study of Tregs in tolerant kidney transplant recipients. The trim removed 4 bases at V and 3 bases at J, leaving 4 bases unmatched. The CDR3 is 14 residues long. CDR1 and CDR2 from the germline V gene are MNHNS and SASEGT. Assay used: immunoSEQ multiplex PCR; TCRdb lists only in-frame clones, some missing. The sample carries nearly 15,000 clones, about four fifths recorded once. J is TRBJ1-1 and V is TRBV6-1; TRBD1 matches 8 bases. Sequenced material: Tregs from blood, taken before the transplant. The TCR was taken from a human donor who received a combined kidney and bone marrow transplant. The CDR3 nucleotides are TGTGCCAGCAGTGTTGGACAGGGCTACACTGAAGCTTTCTTT. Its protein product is CASSVGQGYTEAFF.